This T cell receptor beta chain originates from a study of OX40 agonist ivuxolimab in advanced cancers. Overall study context: Patients receiving dose escalation had hepatocellular carcinoma, melanoma, renal cell or head and neck cancer.

Germline V lookup: CDR1 SQVTM, CDR2 ANQGSEA. This CDR3 contains 12 residues. The ends were cut back, 0 bases at V and 5 bases at J, with 6 bases in the middle. No patient had autoimmune disease or received systemic immunosuppression. This table comes from immunoSEQ multiplex PCR, and its TCRdb copy is limited to in-frame clones, with some not included. The sample holds 55,000 to 85,000 clones; approximately 86% are singletons and the top ten take 0.75%. Points on this clone: The antigen is undetermined.

Whole-study results and caveats: Partial responders dosed at 0.1-3.0 mg/kg displayed clonal expansion ranking among the lowest.

This sequence originates from an adult with an advanced solid tumor such as melanoma, head and neck, liver or kidney cancer. This sample comprised CD4+ or CD8+ T cells sorted from blood, obtained in a trial of the OX40 agonist ivuxolimab. The chain has TRBV29-1 and TRBJ2-3; D unclear. DNA of the CDR3: TGCAGCGTTGAAGAACCCCGAGATACGCAGTATTTT. Amino acid sequence: CSVEEPRDTQYF.